The text below deals with one T cell receptor beta chain. Its antigen is as yet unknown. 5'RACE generated cDNA with 10-nucleotide random UMIs. TCRdb passed the 5' RACE reads through MiXCR, listing each CDR3 protein once. The data hold about 80,000 distinct CDR3 sequences, with 5.8% observed a single time. The time point denotes: longitudinal time-point 2. 2 million unsorted PBMCs were stored in RNAlater at -80 °C before RNA extraction. The record originates from a study of neurological immune-mediated disorders. Notes on the study in general: The most TCR clonal expansion was seen in HTLV-1-associated myelopathy, whereas the least was seen in multiple sclerosis, below the level in healthy controls. TCR-beta repertoires seemed private in all groups, with no expanded CDR3 amino acid sequences shared.

Per germline, CDR1 MNHEY and CDR2 SVGAGI. Trimming removed 2 bases from V and 0 bases from J, with 11 bases in between. The length of the CDR3 is 15 residues. The genes are TRBV6-5 and TRBJ2-7, with a tentative D call TRBD1 (5 bases). The TCR was taken from a woman aged 55-69 years with multiple sclerosis. Sequenced input: PBMCs. The CDR3, as DNA: TGTGCCAGCAGTTACGACAGTTCGAGCTCCTACGAGCAGTACTTC. Amino acids: CASSYDSSSSYEQYF.